Each of the 29 T cell receptor beta chains below was sequenced from the same sample in a study of T cell repertoires in cytomegalovirus infection. TCRdb used MiXCR to reprocess the reads, holding one entry per CDR3 protein. The sample contains over 450,000 distinct CDR3 sequences, about 11% of which appear only once. The material sequenced was PBMCs. Receptors were obtained from a human donor in good health (CMV status not recorded). Some clones in this sample may be carry-over from other donors' samples.

This clonotype was seen many times. The chain joins TRBV6-5 to TRBJ1-3, with 9 bases that match TRBD1. The V and J ends lost 5 bases and 7 bases, in that order; junction bases with no gene match: 9. The CDR3 is made up of 15 amino acids. Germline CDR1 and CDR2: MNHEY and SVGAGI. The CDR3 bases are TGTGCCAGCAGTCCGGGGACAGGGAGCCAGAACACCATATATTTT. Residues: CASSPGTGSQNTIYF.

This clonotype was picked up many times. This chain links TRBV7-9 with TRBJ1-5; D not resolved. Germline V lookup: CDR1 SEHNR, CDR2 FQNEAQ (reference sequence). The V and J ends lost 1 base and 5 bases respectively, with 9 bases between them. The CDR3 has 14 residues. This CDR3 reads CASSLGGSHQPQHF. The CDR3 region has the DNA TGTGCCAGCAGCTTAGGGGGATCTCATCAGCCCCAGCATTTT.

There are many counts of this clonotype. The chain links TRBV28 to TRBJ2-5; D possibly corresponds to TRBD2 (5 bases). Trimming left V 4 bases short and J 4 bases short, with 19 bases between. The CDR3 sequence is 16 residues long. The germline gives CDR1 MDHEN, CDR2 SYDVKM. CDR3 bases: TGTGCCAGCAGTTCATCGGGATCTTTAAGCGGAGAGACCCAGTACTTC. Its protein product is CASSSSGSLSGETQYF. The full variable domain, completed using reference TRBV28 and TRBJ2-5, is DVKVTQSSRYLVKRTGEKVFLECVQDMDHENMFWYRQDPGLGLRLIYFSYDVKMKEKGDIPEGYSVSREKKERFSLILESASTNQTSMYLCASSSSGSLSGETQYFGPGTRLLVL.

The table lists this clonotype with many counts. J is TRBJ2-2 and V is TRBV7-9; D is undetermined. Germline loops: CDR1 SEHNR, CDR2 FQNEAQ (reference sequence). Trimming stripped 5 bases from V and 7 bases from J, with 17 bases between. The CDR3 is 15 amino acids. The CDR3 sequence: CASSHTTRDGGELFF. CDR3 DNA: TGTGCCAGCAGCCACACTACGCGTGACGGCGGGGAGCTGTTTTTT.

This clonotype occurred many times. This chain joins TRBV27 and TRBJ1-5; D possibly corresponds to TRBD1 (5 bases). Germline V gene data show CDR1 as MNHEY and CDR2 as SMNVEV (reference sequence). With 2 bases removed from V and 2 bases from J, the gap between germline ends came to 13 bases. The CDR3 runs 16 residues. The CDR3 nucleotides read TGTGCCAGCAGTTTACAAGGGACGGGTCGCAATCAGCCCCAGCATTTT. This encodes CASSLQGTGRNQPQHF.

The genes are TRBV25-1 and TRBJ2-7; 11 nucleotides agree with TRBD2. Germline assignment: CDR1 MGHDK and CDR2 SYGVNS. This CDR3 has 14 residues. The J segment lost 6 bases and the V segment lost 5 bases, leaving 6 bases of the junction unmatched. The chain's CDR3 is CASSSSGTSGEQYF. CDR3 nucleotide sequence: TGTGCCAGCAGTTCCTCTGGGACTAGCGGCGAGCAGTACTTC.

This clonotype was seen more than once but under ten times. This sequence joins TRBV20-1 and TRBJ2-3; 14 bases line up with TRBD2. Germline V CDR1 and CDR2: DFQATT, SNEGSKA (reference sequence). J was trimmed by 6 bases and V by 5 bases; bases with no gene match: 10. This CDR3 has 16 amino acids. CDR3 protein: CSAAAGTSGGMDTQYF. The CDR3 nucleotides are TGCAGTGCTGCAGCGGGGACTAGCGGGGGAATGGATACGCAGTATTTT.

This clonotype was seen more than once but under ten times. The chain combines TRBV29-1 with TRBJ2-1; 10 bases align to TRBD2. The CDR3 spans 14 residues. With 0 bases clipped from V and 4 bases from J, the junction kept 0 bases outside the gene matches. Germline V gene lookup returns CDR1 SQVTM and CDR2 ANQGSEA. The CDR3: CSVEETSGYNEQFF. Written as DNA, the CDR3 is TGCAGCGTTGAAGAGACTAGCGGGTACAATGAGCAGTTCTTC.

The chain couples TRBV28 to TRBJ2-2; the match to TRBD1 covers 7 bases. The CDR3 totals 14 residues. V lost 7 bases and J lost 4; bases outside the gene matches: 6. Germline V gives CDR1 MDHEN, CDR2 SYDVKM. The CDR3 region has the DNA TGTGCCAGCACCCGACAGGGTTCCACCGGGGAGCTGTTTTTT. The encoded protein is CASTRQGSTGELFF.

The genes are TRBV28 and TRBJ1-5; no firm D call. In germline, CDR1 is MDHEN, CDR2 SYDVKM. CDR3 size: 18 residues. The ends were cut back, 2 bases at V and 1 base at J, with 18 bases in the middle. CDR3 amino acids: CASSLSVPLAQSNQPQHF. CDR3 DNA: TGTGCCAGCAGTTTAAGTGTGCCTTTGGCACAAAGCAATCAGCCCCAGCATTTT.

CDR3 in DNA: TGCAGTGCTAGAGCCCAGCGGGGGCTCCAGGGGACCCAGTACTTC. Translation: CSARAQRGLQGTQYF. The chain has TRBV20-1 and TRBJ2-5; 8 bases agree with TRBD2. V lost 1 base, J lost 7 bases, and 11 bases stayed unmatched. The CDR3 runs 15 residues. Per the germline V gene, CDR1 is DFQATT and CDR2 is SNEGSKA (reference sequence).

This clonotype was seen many times. The rearrangement uses TRBV20-1 and TRBJ2-7; TRBD1 matches at 9 bases. From germline, CDR1 is DFQATT and CDR2 SNEGSKA (reference sequence). The ends lost 5 bases at V and 4 bases at J; junction bases unmatched: 3. The CDR3 has 12 amino acids. DNA for the CDR3: TGCAGTGCTCGGGACAGGGAGTACGAGCAGTACTTC. It yields the protein CSARDREYEQYF.

This clonotype was counted ten times or more. This chain joins TRBV19 and TRBJ2-5; D not certain. Per germline, CDR1 LNHDA and CDR2 SQIVND (reference sequence). This CDR3 has 14 amino acids. Trimming cost V 7 bases and J 4 bases, with 16 bases left between them. In DNA form, the CDR3 reads TGTGCCAGTAAGAGTGGGAACCTCCCAGAGACCCAGTACTTC. It is translated as CASKSGNLPETQYF.

This clonotype occurred a few times. This chain uses TRBV9 with TRBJ1-1, with D uncertain. CDR1 SGDLS and CDR2 YYNGEE come from the germline V gene. Trimming shortened V by 4 bases and J by 1 base, and 8 bases separated the two germline ends. The CDR3 covers 13 residues. The chain's CDR3 is CASSSRWNTEAFF. Written as DNA, the CDR3 is TGTGCCAGCAGCTCCAGATGGAACACTGAAGCTTTCTTT.

The J gene is TRBJ1-5, the V gene TRBV12-3 or TRBV12-4; no definite D call. Trimming cost V 2 bases and J 5 bases, with 7 bases left between them. This CDR3 region has 13 residues. The CDR3 nucleotides are TGTGCCAGCAGTTTACAGGAGTATCAGCCCCAGCATTTT. Its translation: CASSLQEYQPQHF.

This clonotype was detected many times. Because the CDR3 is missing its conserved closing phenylalanine or tryptophan, this is likely a read error. The limits of the CDR3 on the DNA are not certain, so only TCRdb's listed CDR3 is given. The chain is built from TRBV6-1 and TRBJ1-2; the table names TRBD1, a call not compared with the DNA. Both ends counted, the CDR3 spans 12 residues. Germline V gives CDR1 MNHNS, CDR2 SASEGT. CDR3 region: CASSQPPGQGEI.

This clonotype was picked up many times. This chain uses TRBV12-3 or TRBV12-4 with TRBJ2-6; D gene ambiguous. The CDR3 has 18 amino acids. V lost 5 bases and J lost 0, with 17 bases in between. The DNA of the CDR3 is TGTGCCAGCAGTCCCCCCCTCCGCAGGAGCTCTGGGGCCAACGTCCTGACTTTC. It encodes CASSPPLRRSSGANVLTF.

The chain joins TRBV28 to TRBJ2-7; the D call may be TRBD1 or TRBD2 (6 bases each). This CDR3 has 16 residues. The V and J ends lost 5 bases and 1 base respectively, with 18 bases between them. Germline V gene lookup returns CDR1 MDHEN and CDR2 SYDVKM. CDR3 region: CASSPMSGGGSYEQYF. CDR3 DNA: TGTGCCAGCAGTCCTATGTCCGGGGGCGGATCCTACGAGCAGTACTTC. The variable domain in full, with the rest retrieved from reference TRBV28 and TRBJ2-7, is DVKVTQSSRYLVKRTGEKVFLECVQDMDHENMFWYRQDPGLGLRLIYFSYDVKMKEKGDIPEGYSVSREKKERFSLILESASTNQTSMYLCASSPMSGGGSYEQYFGPGTRLTVT.

This clonotype has just a few counts. The gene calls are TRBV7-9 and TRBJ1-1; a weak D match, TRBD1 (6 bases). Between the trimmed V and J ends, which lost 3 bases and 11 bases, there was a span of 13 bases. In germline, CDR1 is SEHNR, CDR2 FQNEAQ (reference sequence). The CDR3 loop spans 12 amino acids. The CDR3 bases are TGTGCCAGCAGCTTTTCAGGCCAGGGGGCTTTCTTT. Its translation is CASSFSGQGAFF.

The genes are TRBV19 and TRBJ1-5; D unclear. The germline V and J ends were trimmed by 5 bases and 7 bases, with 12 bases remaining between them. CDR3 length: 13 amino acids. CDR1 is LNHDA, CDR2 SQIVND, per germline (reference sequence). The CDR3, as DNA: TGTGCCAGTAGTCGGCAGACCCGACAGCCCCAGCATTTT. This sequence encodes CASSRQTRQPQHF.

Ten or more counts support this clonotype. V is TRBV5-4 and J is TRBJ2-3; 8 positions agree with TRBD2. This CDR3 is built from 17 residues. In germline, CDR1 is SGHNT, CDR2 YYREEE (reference sequence). V dropped 0 bases and J dropped 0; count of bases not matched to a gene: 6. The CDR3 spells CASSLGLLADSTDTQYF. The DNA of the CDR3 is TGTGCCAGCAGCTTGGGTTTACTAGCGGATAGCACAGATACGCAGTATTTT.

The chain combines TRBV5-6 with TRBJ1-1; D unresolved. Germline V CDR1 and CDR2: SGHDT, YYEEEE. The CDR3 is 17 amino acids. With 9 bases removed from V and 7 bases from J, the gap between germline ends came to 31 bases. CDR3 DNA sequence: TGTGCCACTCTCTCGGCCGGGTGGAACAGTACCACGAATGAAGCTTTCTTT. This gives the protein CATLSAGWNSTTNEAFF.

As for this clonotype: The junction departs from the called germline gene at one end, perhaps through a read error. V and J are TRBV5-6 and TRBJ2-1; 11 nucleotides line up with TRBD1. The CDR3 totals 15 residues. Germline assignment: CDR1 SGHDT and CDR2 YYEEEE. The CDR3 nucleotides are TGTGCCAGCTGCTTTGGACAGGGGGCATACAATGAGCAGTTCTTC. This translates into CASCFGQGAYNEQFF. The variable domain in full, completed from reference TRBV5-6 and TRBJ2-1, reads DAGVTQSPTHLIKTRGQQVTLRCSPKSGHDTVSWYQQALGQGPQFIFQYYEEEERQRGNFPDRFSGHQFPNYSSELNVNALLLGDSALYLCASCFGQGAYNEQFFGPGTRLTVL.

This clonotype was detected only a few times. The V call is TRBV20-1, the J call TRBJ2-7, with D perhaps being TRBD1 or TRBD2 (6 bases each). Trimming left V 3 bases short and J 7 bases short, with 19 bases between. The CDR3 extends over 14 amino acids. Per germline, CDR1 DFQATT and CDR2 SNEGSKA (reference sequence). The CDR3, as DNA: TGCAGTGCTAGGCTAAGGGGGGCTAGAGAAGAGCAGTACTTC. This encodes CSARLRGAREEQYF.

The gene calls are TRBV3-1 and TRBJ2-2, with D unresolved. The CDR3 is made up of 13 amino acids. With 4 bases removed from V and 4 bases from J, the gap between germline ends came to 7 bases. The V gene's germline CDR1 is LGHDT and CDR2 YNNKEL (reference sequence). The CDR3 spells CASSPDLTGELFF. The CDR3 DNA reads TGTGCCAGCAGCCCCGACCTCACCGGGGAGCTGTTTTTT.

This clonotype was recorded a few times. CDR3 loop: CASRAEGASNQPQHF. The DNA of the CDR3 is TGTGCCAGCAGGGCCGAGGGCGCGAGCAATCAGCCCCAGCATTTT. V and J are TRBV2 and TRBJ1-5; D is uncertain. In germline, CDR1 is SNHLY, CDR2 FYNNEI. Trimming cost V 6 bases and J 1 base, with 13 bases left between them. This CDR3 contains 15 residues.

The chain is built from TRBV20-1 and TRBJ2-5; TRBD1 matches at 7 bases. The length of the CDR3 is 14 residues. CDR1 and CDR2 (germline): DFQATT, SNEGSKA (reference sequence). J lost 0 bases, V lost 5 bases, and 6 bases had no gene match. The CDR3 reads CSAGRQGHQETQYF. Here the CDR3 DNA reads TGCAGTGCTGGCAGACAGGGCCACCAAGAGACCCAGTACTTC.

This clonotype showed up just a few times. The chain has TRBV28 and TRBJ1-1; D gene unclear. Germline V CDR1 and CDR2: MDHEN, SYDVKM. There are 17 residues in the CDR3. V lost 2 bases to trimming and J lost 4 bases, with 20 bases between them. The CDR3 sequence is CASSLRGLRGLVTEAFF. The DNA for the CDR3 is TGTGCCAGCAGTTTAAGAGGGCTACGGGGTCTGGTCACTGAAGCTTTCTTT.

A few counts support this clonotype. The rearrangement joins TRBV14 to TRBJ2-2, with D possibly being TRBD2 (6 bases). Trimming shortened V by 0 bases and J by 3 bases, and 11 bases separated the two germline ends. The CDR3 sequence is 16 residues long. CDR1 SGHDN and CDR2 FVKESK come from the germline V gene. The CDR3 here is CASSQDWRGYTGELFF. The CDR3 nucleotides are TGTGCCAGCAGCCAAGATTGGCGGGGTTACACCGGGGAGCTGTTTTTT.